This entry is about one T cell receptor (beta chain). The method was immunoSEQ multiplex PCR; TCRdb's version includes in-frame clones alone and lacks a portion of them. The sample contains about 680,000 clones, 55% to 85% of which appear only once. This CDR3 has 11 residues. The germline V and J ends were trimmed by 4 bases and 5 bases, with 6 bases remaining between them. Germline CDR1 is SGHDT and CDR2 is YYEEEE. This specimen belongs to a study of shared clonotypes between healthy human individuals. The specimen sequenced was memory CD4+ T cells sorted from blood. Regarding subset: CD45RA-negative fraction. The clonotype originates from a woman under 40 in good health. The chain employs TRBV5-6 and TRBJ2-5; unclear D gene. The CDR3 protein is CASSVYETQYF. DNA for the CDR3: TGTGCCAGCAGCGTCTATGAGACCCAGTACTTC. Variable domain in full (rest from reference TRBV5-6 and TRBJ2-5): DAGVTQSPTHLIKTRGQQVTLRCSPKSGHDTVSWYQQALGQGPQFIFQYYEEEERQRGNFPDRFSGHQFPNYSSELNVNALLLGDSALYLCASSVYETQYFGPGTRLLVL.